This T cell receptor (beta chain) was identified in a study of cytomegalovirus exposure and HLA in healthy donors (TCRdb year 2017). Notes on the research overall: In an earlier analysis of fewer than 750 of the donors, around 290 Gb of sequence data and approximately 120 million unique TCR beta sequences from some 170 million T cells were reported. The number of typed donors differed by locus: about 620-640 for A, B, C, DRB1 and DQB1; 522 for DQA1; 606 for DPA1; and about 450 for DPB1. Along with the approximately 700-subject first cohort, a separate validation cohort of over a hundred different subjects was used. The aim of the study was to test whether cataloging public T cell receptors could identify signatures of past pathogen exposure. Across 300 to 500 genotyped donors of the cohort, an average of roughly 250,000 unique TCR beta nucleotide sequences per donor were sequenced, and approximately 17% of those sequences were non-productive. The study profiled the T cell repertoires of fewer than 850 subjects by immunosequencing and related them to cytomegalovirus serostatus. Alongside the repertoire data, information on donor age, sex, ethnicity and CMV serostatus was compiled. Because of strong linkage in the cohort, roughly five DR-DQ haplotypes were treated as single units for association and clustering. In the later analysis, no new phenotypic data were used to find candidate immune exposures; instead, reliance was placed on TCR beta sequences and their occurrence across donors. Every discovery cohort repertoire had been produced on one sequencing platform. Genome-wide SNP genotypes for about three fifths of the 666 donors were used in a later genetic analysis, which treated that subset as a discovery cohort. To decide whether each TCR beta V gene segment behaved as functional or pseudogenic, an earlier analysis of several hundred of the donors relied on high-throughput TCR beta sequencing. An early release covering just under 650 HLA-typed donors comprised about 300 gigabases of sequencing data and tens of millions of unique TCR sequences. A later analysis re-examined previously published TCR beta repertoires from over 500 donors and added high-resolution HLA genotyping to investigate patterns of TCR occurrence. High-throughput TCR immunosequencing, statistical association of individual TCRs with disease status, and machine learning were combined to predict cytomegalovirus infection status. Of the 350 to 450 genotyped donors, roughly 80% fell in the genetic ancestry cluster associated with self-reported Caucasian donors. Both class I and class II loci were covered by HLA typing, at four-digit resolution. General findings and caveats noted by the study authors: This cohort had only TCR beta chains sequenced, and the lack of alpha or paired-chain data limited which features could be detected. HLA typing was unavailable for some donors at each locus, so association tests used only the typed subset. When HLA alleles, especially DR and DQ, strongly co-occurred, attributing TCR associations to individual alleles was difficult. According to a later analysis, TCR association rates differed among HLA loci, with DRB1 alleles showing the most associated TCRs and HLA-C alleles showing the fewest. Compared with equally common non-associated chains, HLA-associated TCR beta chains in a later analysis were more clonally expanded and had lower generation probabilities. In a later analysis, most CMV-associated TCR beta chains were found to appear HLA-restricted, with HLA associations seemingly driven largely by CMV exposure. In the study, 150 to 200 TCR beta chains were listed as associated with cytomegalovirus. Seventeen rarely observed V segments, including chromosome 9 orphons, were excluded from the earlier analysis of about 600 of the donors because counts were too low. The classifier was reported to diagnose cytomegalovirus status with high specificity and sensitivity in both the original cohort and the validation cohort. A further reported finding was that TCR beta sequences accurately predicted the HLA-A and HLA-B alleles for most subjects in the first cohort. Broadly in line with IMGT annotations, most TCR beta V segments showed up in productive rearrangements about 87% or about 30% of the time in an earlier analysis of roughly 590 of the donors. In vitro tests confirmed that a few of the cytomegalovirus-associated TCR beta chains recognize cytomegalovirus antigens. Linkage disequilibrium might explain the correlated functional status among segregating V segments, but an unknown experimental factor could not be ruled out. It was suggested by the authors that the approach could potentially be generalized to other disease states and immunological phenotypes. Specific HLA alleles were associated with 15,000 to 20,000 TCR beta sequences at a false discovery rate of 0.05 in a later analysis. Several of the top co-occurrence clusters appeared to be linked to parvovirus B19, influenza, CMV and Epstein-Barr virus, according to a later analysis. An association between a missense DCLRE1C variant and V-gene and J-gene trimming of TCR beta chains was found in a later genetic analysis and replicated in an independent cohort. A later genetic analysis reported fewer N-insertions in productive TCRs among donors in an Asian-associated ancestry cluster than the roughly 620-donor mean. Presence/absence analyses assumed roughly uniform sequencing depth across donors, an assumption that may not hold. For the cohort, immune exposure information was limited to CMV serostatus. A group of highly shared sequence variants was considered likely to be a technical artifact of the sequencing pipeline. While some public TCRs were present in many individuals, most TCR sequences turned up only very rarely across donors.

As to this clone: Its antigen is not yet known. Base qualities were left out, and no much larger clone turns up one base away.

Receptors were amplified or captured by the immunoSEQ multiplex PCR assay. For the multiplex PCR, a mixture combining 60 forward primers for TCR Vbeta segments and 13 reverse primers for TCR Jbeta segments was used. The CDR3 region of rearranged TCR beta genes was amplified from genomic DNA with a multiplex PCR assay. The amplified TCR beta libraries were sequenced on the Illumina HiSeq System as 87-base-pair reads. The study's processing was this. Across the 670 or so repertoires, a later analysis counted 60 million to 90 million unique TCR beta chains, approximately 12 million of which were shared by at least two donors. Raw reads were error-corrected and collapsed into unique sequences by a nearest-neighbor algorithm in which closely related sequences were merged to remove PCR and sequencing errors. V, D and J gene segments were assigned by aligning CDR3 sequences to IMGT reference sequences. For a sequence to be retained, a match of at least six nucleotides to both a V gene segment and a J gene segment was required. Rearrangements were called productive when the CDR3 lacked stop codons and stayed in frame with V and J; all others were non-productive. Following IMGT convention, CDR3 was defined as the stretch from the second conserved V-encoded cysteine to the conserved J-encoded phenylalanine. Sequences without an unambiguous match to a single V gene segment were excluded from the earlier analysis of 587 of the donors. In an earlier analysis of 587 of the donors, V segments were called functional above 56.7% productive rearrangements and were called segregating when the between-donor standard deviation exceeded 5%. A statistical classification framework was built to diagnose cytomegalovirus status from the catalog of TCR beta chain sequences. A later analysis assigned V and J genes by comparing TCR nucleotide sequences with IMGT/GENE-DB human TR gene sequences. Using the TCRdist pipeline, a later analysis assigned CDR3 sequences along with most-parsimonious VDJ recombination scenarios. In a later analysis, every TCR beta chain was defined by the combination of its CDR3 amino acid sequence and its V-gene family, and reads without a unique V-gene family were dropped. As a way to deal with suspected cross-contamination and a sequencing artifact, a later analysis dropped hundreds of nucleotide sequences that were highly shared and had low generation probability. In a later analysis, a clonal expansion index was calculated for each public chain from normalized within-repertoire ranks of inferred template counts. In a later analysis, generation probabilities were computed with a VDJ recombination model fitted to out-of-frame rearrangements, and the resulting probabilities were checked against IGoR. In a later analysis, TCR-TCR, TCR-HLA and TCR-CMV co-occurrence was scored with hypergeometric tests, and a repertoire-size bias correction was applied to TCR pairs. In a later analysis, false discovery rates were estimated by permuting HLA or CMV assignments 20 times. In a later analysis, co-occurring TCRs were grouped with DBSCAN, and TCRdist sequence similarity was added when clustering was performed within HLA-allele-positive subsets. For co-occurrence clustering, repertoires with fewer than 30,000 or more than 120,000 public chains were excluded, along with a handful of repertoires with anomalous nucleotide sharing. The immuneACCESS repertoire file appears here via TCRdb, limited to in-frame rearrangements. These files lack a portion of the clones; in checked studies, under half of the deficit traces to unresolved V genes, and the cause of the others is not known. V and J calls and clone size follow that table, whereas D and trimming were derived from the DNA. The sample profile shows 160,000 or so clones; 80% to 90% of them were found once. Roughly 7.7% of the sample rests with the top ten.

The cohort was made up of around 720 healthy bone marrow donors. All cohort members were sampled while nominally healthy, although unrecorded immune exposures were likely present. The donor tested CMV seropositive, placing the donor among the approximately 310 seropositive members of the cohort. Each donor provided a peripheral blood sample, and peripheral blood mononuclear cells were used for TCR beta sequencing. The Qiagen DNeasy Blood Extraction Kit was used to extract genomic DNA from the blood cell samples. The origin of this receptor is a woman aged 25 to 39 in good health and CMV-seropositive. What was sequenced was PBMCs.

The nucleotide sequence is TGCGCCAGCACGTCCGTCAGTGGTACTGAAGCTTTCTTT. The resulting protein is CASTSVSGTEAFF. The chain uses TRBV10-2 and TRBJ1-1, with the D gene not confidently named. The V and J ends are trimmed by 7 bases and 5 bases, leaving 14 bases between them. The CDR3 covers 13 residues, taking in both the cysteine and the phenylalanine. The read is trimmed to its CDR3 DNA, 39 bases read in frame from base 1. From a lookup of the germline V gene, CDR1 and CDR2 are WSHSY and SAAADI.